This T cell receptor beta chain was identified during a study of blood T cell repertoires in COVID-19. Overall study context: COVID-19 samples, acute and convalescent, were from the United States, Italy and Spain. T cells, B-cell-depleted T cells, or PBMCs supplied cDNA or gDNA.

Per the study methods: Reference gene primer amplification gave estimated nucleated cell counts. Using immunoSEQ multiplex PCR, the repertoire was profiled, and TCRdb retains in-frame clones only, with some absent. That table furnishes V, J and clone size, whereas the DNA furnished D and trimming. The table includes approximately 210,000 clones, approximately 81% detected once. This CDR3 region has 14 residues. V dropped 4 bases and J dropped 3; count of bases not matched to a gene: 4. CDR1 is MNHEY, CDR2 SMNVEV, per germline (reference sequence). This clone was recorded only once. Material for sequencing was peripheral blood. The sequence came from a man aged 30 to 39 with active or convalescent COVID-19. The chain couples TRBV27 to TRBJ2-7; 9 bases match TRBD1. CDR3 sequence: CASSWGTGSYEQYF. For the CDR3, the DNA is TGTGCCAGCAGTTGGGGGACAGGGAGCTACGAGCAGTACTTC.